This TCR beta chain was identified during a study of response to subunit inactivated influenza vaccine. This clonotype occurred a few times. Via MiXCR, TCRdb re-called the RT-PCR reads, giving one row per CDR3 protein. The sample shows approximately 700,000 distinct CDR3 sequences, approximately 15% of them seen only once. This CDR3 region has 16 residues. Germline V CDR1 and CDR2: SGHRS, YFSETQ. V lost 7 bases to trimming and J lost 2 bases; unmatched junction nucleotides: 13. The TCR sequence derives from a man aged 50 to 60 who received an inactivated influenza vaccine. The source was PBMCs from blood, collected 14 days before vaccination. The rearrangement uses TRBV5-1 and TRBJ2-7, with 9 bases aligning to TRBD2. The CDR3 spells CASRPRGGVVPYEQYF. CDR3 nucleotides: TGCGCCAGCCGCCCTCGCGGGGGGGTGGTCCCCTACGAGCAGTACTTC. The full variable domain, completed using reference TRBV5-1 and TRBJ2-7, is KAGVTQTPRYLIKTRGQQVTLSCSPISGHRSVSWYQQTPGQGLQFLFEYFSETQRNKGNFPGRFSGRQFSNSRSEMNVSTLELGDSALYLCASRPRGGVVPYEQYFGPGTRLTVT.